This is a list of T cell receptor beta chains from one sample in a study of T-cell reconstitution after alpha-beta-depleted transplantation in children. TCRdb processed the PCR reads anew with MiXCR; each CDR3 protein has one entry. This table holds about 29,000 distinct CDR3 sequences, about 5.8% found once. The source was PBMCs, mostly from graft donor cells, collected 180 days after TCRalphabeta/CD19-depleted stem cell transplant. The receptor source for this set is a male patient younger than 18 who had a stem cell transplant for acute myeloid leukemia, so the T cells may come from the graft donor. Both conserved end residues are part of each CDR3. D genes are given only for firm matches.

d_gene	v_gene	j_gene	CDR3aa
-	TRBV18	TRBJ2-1	CASSPTISYNEQFF
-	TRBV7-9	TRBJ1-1	CASSAWAGNTEAFF
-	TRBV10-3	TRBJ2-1	CAIRLGGGNEQFF
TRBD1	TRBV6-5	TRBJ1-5	CASSPQGGFRNQPQHF
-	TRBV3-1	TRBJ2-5	CASSQVNGESQYF
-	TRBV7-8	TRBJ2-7	CASSLSRPSTGNYEQYF
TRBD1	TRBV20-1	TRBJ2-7	CSAETGTGYEQYF
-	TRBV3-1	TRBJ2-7	CASSPGGFSSSYEQYF
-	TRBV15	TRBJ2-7	CATSRGRKEDEQYF
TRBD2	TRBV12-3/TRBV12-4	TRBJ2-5	CASNLGLPQETQYF
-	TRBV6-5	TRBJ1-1	CASSYLGGTEAFF
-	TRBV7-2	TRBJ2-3	CASSSVGGGSRATDTQYF
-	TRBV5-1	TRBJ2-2	CASSQAGAGELFF
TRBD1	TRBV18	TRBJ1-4	CASSPTQGEKLFF
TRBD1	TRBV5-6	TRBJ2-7	CASSLDWTGGSYEQYF
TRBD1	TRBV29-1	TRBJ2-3	CSAPGTGSTDTQYF
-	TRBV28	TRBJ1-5	CASSLPPSGVRNQPQHF
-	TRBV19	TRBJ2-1	CASTPNGGFNEQFF
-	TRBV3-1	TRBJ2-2	CASSQSATGELFF
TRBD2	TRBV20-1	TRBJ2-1	CSAPTSGIGLDYNEQFF
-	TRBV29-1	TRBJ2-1	CSVEVSGNEQFF
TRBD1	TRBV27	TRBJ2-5	CASSLRFVGGAGGETQYF
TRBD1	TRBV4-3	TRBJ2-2	CASSQGQGAITGELFF
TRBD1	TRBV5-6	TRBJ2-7	CASSSGTGGYYEQYF
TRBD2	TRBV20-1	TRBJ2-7	CSARLAGVYNEQYF
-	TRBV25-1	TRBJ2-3	CASSDSADFTDTQYF
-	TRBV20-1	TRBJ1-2	CSARYLQERSGYTF
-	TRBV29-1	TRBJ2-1	CSVVRVGGTEQFF
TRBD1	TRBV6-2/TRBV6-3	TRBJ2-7	CASSYGTGGYEQYF
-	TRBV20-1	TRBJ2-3	CSAGRPGANTQYF
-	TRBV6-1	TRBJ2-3	CASSESRASTDTQYF
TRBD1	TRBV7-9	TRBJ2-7	CASSGVRTGPIEQYF
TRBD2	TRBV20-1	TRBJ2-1	CSARGVQRGRDEQFF
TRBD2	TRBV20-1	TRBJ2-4	CSAHRLAAILAKNIQYF
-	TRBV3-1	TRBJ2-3	CASSPSRGGPDTQYF
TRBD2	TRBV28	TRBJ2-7	CASRPGGGSYEQYF
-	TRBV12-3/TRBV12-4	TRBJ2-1	CASSPAGSHNEQFF
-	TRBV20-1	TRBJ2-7	CSVLGSYEQYF
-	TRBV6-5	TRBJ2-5	CASKGVETQYF
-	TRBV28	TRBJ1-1	CASSPGWAEAFF